The clone carrying this T cell receptor (beta chain) was detected only a few times. Its antigen is not known. The data were obtained in a study of cytomegalovirus exposure and HLA in healthy donors. Findings and limits, study-wide: Clonal expansion, a later analysis showed, was greater in HLA-associated TCR beta chains than in equally common others. In a later analysis, V- and J-gene trimming of beta chains associated with a DCLRE1C missense variant, replicated independently.

The germline CDR1 and CDR2 sequences are PRHDT and FYEKMQ (reference sequence). The CDR3 is made up of 16 amino acids. Losses at the gene ends were 5 bases for V and 13 bases for J; bases not matched to a gene: 14. PCR involved 60 Vbeta and 13 Jbeta primers. Sequencing was performed with immunoSEQ multiplex PCR; in TCRdb, only in-frame clones are kept and a portion is missing. The data hold 150,000 or so clones, with around 77% observed a single time. Sequencing input: PBMCs. The genes are TRBV13 and TRBJ2-1, with 13 bases aligning to TRBD2. This sequence was found in a woman in her 30s in good health and CMV-seronegative. CDR3 DNA: TGTGCCAGCAGCGTAGCCCTCGGACTAGCGGGAGACCGTCAGTTCTTC. The encoded protein is CASSVALGLAGDRQFF.